A selection of T cell receptor beta chains follows, all from one sample in a study of cytomegalovirus exposure and HLA in healthy donors. TCRdb keeps only in-frame clones here, not all; method: immunoSEQ multiplex PCR. The sample lists some 110,000 clones, about two thirds occurring once. The specimen was PBMCs. The source of these receptors is a boy between 10 and 17 years old in good health and CMV-seronegative. The CDR3 runs from the conserved cysteine through the conserved F or W. D genes are given only for firm matches. Rows give clone size only sometimes, using once, few, many, or a class for an expanded clone.

d_call: TRBD1; j_call: TRBJ2-7; clone_size: -; v_call: TRBV7-8; cdr3_aa: CASSLESTGAYEQYF; cdr3_nt: TGTGCCAGCAGCTTAGAAAGCACAGGGGCGTACGAGCAGTACTTC
d_call: -; j_call: TRBJ2-1; clone_size: -; v_call: TRBV4-1; cdr3_aa: CASSQAGTPFYNEQFF; cdr3_nt: TGCGCCAGCAGCCAAGCCGGGACTCCATTCTACAATGAGCAGTTCTTC
d_call: TRBD1; j_call: TRBJ2-7; clone_size: -; v_call: TRBV30; cdr3_aa: CAWTPGTGKYEQYF; cdr3_nt: TGTGCCTGGACTCCCGGGACAGGGAAATACGAGCAGTACTTC
d_call: TRBD2; j_call: TRBJ2-7; clone_size: -; v_call: TRBV5-4; cdr3_aa: CASSLVAGPYEQYF; cdr3_nt: TGTGCCAGCAGCCTTGTAGCGGGGCCCTACGAGCAGTACTTC
d_call: -; j_call: TRBJ2-7; clone_size: -; v_call: TRBV11-2; cdr3_aa: CASTITLSLSPRSYEQYF; cdr3_nt: TGTGCCAGCACCATAACCCTGAGTTTGAGTCCCCGCTCCTACGAGCAGTACTTC
d_call: -; j_call: TRBJ2-5; clone_size: -; v_call: TRBV29-1; cdr3_aa: CSVSDGAQYF; cdr3_nt: TGCAGCGTTTCCGACGGGGCCCAGTACTTC
d_call: -; j_call: TRBJ2-7; clone_size: -; v_call: TRBV19; cdr3_aa: CASSIRAGFYEQYF; cdr3_nt: TGTGCCAGTAGTATTCGAGCTGGTTTCTACGAGCAGTACTTC
d_call: -; j_call: TRBJ2-3; clone_size: few; v_call: TRBV5-1; cdr3_aa: CASSVLTSPDTQYF; cdr3_nt: TGCGCCAGCAGCGTCCTCACTAGTCCAGATACGCAGTATTTT
d_call: TRBD1; j_call: TRBJ1-2; clone_size: -; v_call: TRBV28; cdr3_aa: CASIDRGGYTF; cdr3_nt: TGTGCCAGCATCGACAGGGGTGGCTACACCTTC
d_call: TRBD1; j_call: TRBJ2-7; clone_size: -; v_call: TRBV9; cdr3_aa: CASSVGTGYYEQYF; cdr3_nt: TGTGCCAGCAGCGTAGGGACAGGCTACTACGAGCAGTACTTC
d_call: TRBD1; j_call: TRBJ2-7; clone_size: -; v_call: TRBV6-6; cdr3_aa: CASSYLDRATYEQYF; cdr3_nt: TGTGCCAGCAGTTATTTGGACAGGGCCACCTACGAGCAGTACTTC
d_call: -; j_call: TRBJ1-1; clone_size: -; v_call: TRBV7-9; cdr3_aa: CASSLAVLGGTEAFF; cdr3_nt: TGTGCCAGCAGCTTAGCGGTTTTGGGGGGCACTGAAGCTTTCTTT
d_call: TRBD1; j_call: TRBJ1-2; clone_size: -; v_call: TRBV15; cdr3_aa: CATTPGQGFGGYTF; cdr3_nt: TGTGCCACCACCCCGGGACAGGGGTTCGGTGGCTACACCTTC
d_call: TRBD1; j_call: TRBJ2-7; clone_size: -; v_call: TRBV5-6; cdr3_aa: CASSYGTGGSYEQYF; cdr3_nt: TGTGCCAGCAGCTATGGGACAGGGGGTTCCTACGAGCAGTACTTC
d_call: TRBD2; j_call: TRBJ2-7; clone_size: -; v_call: TRBV28; cdr3_aa: CASSLIREGPYEQYF; cdr3_nt: TGTGCCAGCAGTTTAATCCGGGAGGGCCCCTACGAGCAGTACTTC
d_call: -; j_call: TRBJ2-2; clone_size: -; v_call: TRBV21-1; cdr3_aa: CASSKGDSGRAGTGELFF; cdr3_nt: TGTGCCAGCAGCAAAGGTGATAGCGGGAGGGCCGGAACCGGGGAGCTGTTTTTT
d_call: -; j_call: TRBJ2-3; clone_size: -; v_call: TRBV2; cdr3_aa: CASRGPVGNTQYF; cdr3_nt: TGTGCCAGCAGGGGCCCGGTGGGCAATACGCAGTATTTT
d_call: -; j_call: TRBJ2-1; clone_size: -; v_call: TRBV9; cdr3_aa: CASSAFPGNEQFF; cdr3_nt: TGTGCCAGCAGCGCCTTCCCCGGCAATGAGCAGTTCTTC
d_call: TRBD2; j_call: TRBJ2-3; clone_size: -; v_call: TRBV9; cdr3_aa: CASSPQGLAGDTDTQYF; cdr3_nt: TGTGCCAGCAGCCCTCAGGGGCTAGCGGGGGACACAGATACGCAGTATTTT
d_call: -; j_call: TRBJ1-3; clone_size: -; v_call: TRBV10-3; cdr3_aa: CAISDVSRNTIYF; cdr3_nt: TGTGCCATCAGTGATGTGTCTCGGAACACCATATATTTT
d_call: -; j_call: TRBJ2-5; clone_size: -; v_call: TRBV2; cdr3_aa: CASSEGTPWRETQYF; cdr3_nt: TGTGCCAGCAGTGAAGGGACTCCCTGGCGAGAGACCCAGTACTTC
d_call: -; j_call: TRBJ1-1; clone_size: -; v_call: TRBV7-6; cdr3_aa: CASSLGLEGNTEAFF; cdr3_nt: TGTGCCAGCAGCTTAGGTTTGGAGGGGAACACTGAAGCTTTCTTT
d_call: -; j_call: TRBJ1-1; clone_size: once; v_call: TRBV5-6; cdr3_aa: CASSLARNTEAFF; cdr3_nt: TGTGCCAGCAGCTTGGCTAGAAACACTGAAGCTTTCTTT
d_call: TRBD2; j_call: TRBJ2-1; clone_size: -; v_call: TRBV9; cdr3_aa: CASSRGVLDEQFF; cdr3_nt: TGTGCCAGCAGTCGGGGGGTCTTGGATGAGCAGTTCTTC
d_call: TRBD2; j_call: TRBJ2-5; clone_size: -; v_call: TRBV6-1; cdr3_aa: CASSELAGGQETQYF; cdr3_nt: TGTGCCAGCAGTGAACTAGCGGGGGGGCAAGAGACCCAGTACTTC
d_call: TRBD2; j_call: TRBJ2-7; clone_size: few; v_call: TRBV7-2; cdr3_aa: CASSVTSGGPYEQYF; cdr3_nt: TGTGCCAGCAGCGTAACCAGCGGGGGACCCTACGAGCAGTACTTC
d_call: -; j_call: TRBJ1-5; clone_size: -; v_call: TRBV28; cdr3_aa: CASNSLTTGKYQPQHF; cdr3_nt: TGTGCCAGCAACTCCCTAACGACAGGAAAATATCAGCCCCAGCATTTT
d_call: TRBD1; j_call: TRBJ2-3; clone_size: -; v_call: TRBV30; cdr3_aa: CAWSAPRTGRSADTQYF; cdr3_nt: TGTGCCTGGAGTGCACCCCGGACAGGGAGGTCGGCAGATACGCAGTATTTT
d_call: -; j_call: TRBJ1-4; clone_size: -; v_call: TRBV30; cdr3_aa: CALTGEKLFF; cdr3_nt: TGTGCCCTCACCGGTGAAAAACTGTTTTTT
d_call: TRBD1; j_call: TRBJ1-2; clone_size: once; v_call: TRBV30; cdr3_aa: CACKTGAYGYTF; cdr3_nt: TGTGCCTGCAAAACAGGGGCCTATGGCTACACCTTC
d_call: -; j_call: TRBJ2-7; clone_size: few; v_call: TRBV30; cdr3_aa: CAWSNGAKQYF; cdr3_nt: TGTGCCTGGAGTAACGGAGCAAAGCAGTACTTC
d_call: -; j_call: TRBJ1-1; clone_size: -; v_call: TRBV6-5; cdr3_aa: CASSPGGGEAFF; cdr3_nt: TGTGCCAGCAGCCCCGGGGGGGGTGAAGCTTTCTTT
d_call: -; j_call: TRBJ2-1; clone_size: -; v_call: TRBV30; cdr3_aa: CAWSRTSINEQFF; cdr3_nt: TGTGCCTGGAGTCGGACATCGATCAATGAGCAGTTCTTC
d_call: -; j_call: TRBJ1-5; clone_size: -; v_call: TRBV7-9; cdr3_aa: CAVGVENQPQHF; cdr3_nt: TGTGCCGTAGGGGTGGAAAATCAGCCCCAGCATTTT
d_call: -; j_call: TRBJ1-6; clone_size: once; v_call: TRBV15; cdr3_aa: CATSEVGRVDSPLHF; cdr3_nt: TGTGCCACCAGCGAGGTTGGGCGGGTAGATTCACCCCTCCACTTT
d_call: -; j_call: TRBJ1-1; clone_size: few; v_call: TRBV5-6; cdr3_aa: CASSFGVGLNTEAFF; cdr3_nt: TGTGCCAGCAGCTTCGGGGTGGGGTTAAACACTGAAGCTTTCTTT
d_call: TRBD2; j_call: TRBJ2-7; clone_size: -; v_call: TRBV29-1; cdr3_aa: CSVGGLAGGDGREQYF; cdr3_nt: TGCAGCGTTGGGGGACTAGCGGGAGGGGACGGTCGCGAGCAGTACTTC
d_call: TRBD2; j_call: TRBJ2-1; clone_size: -; v_call: TRBV18; cdr3_aa: CASSPGTSGSGGEQFF; cdr3_nt: TGTGCCAGCTCACCAGGGACTAGCGGGAGTGGTGGTGAGCAGTTCTTC
d_call: -; j_call: TRBJ1-1; clone_size: -; v_call: TRBV28; cdr3_aa: CATKRVFDTEAFF; cdr3_nt: TGTGCCACCAAACGGGTTTTCGACACTGAAGCTTTCTTT
d_call: TRBD1; j_call: TRBJ2-2; clone_size: few; v_call: TRBV27; cdr3_aa: CASSRQGTSIPGELFF; cdr3_nt: TGTGCCAGCAGTCGACAGGGAACCTCTATCCCCGGGGAGCTGTTTTTT
d_call: -; j_call: TRBJ1-2; clone_size: -; v_call: TRBV6-1; cdr3_aa: CASSDPPGGGYTF; cdr3_nt: TGTGCCAGCAGTGACCCCCCCGGCGGTGGCTACACCTTC
d_call: -; j_call: TRBJ2-4; clone_size: -; v_call: TRBV6-9; cdr3_aa: CASSYSPVAKNIQYF; cdr3_nt: TGTGCCAGCAGTTATTCTCCGGTAGCCAAAAACATTCAGTACTTC
d_call: TRBD1; j_call: TRBJ1-2; clone_size: -; v_call: TRBV6-5; cdr3_aa: CASSYSAGGVGYTF; cdr3_nt: TGTGCCAGCAGTTACTCTGCAGGGGGAGTCGGCTACACCTTC
d_call: -; j_call: TRBJ1-2; clone_size: -; v_call: TRBV6-6; cdr3_aa: CASSQGYYGYTF; cdr3_nt: TGTGCCAGCAGCCAGGGTTACTATGGCTACACCTTC
d_call: -; j_call: TRBJ1-5; clone_size: -; v_call: TRBV7-2; cdr3_aa: CASSLVGAQPQHF; cdr3_nt: TGTGCCAGCAGCTTAGTGGGGGCCCAGCCCCAGCATTTT
d_call: -; j_call: TRBJ1-2; clone_size: -; v_call: TRBV5-1; cdr3_aa: CASSLDGDYGYTF; cdr3_nt: TGCGCCAGCAGCTTGGACGGGGATTATGGCTACACCTTC
d_call: -; j_call: TRBJ2-3; clone_size: -; v_call: TRBV6-5; cdr3_aa: CASSYLGGGRHTQYF; cdr3_nt: TGTGCCAGCAGTTACTTGGGGGGGGGCCGACATACGCAGTATTTT
d_call: -; j_call: TRBJ1-2; clone_size: few; v_call: TRBV5-4; cdr3_aa: CASSPDRDLYGYTF; cdr3_nt: TGTGCCAGCAGCCCCGACAGAGATCTCTATGGCTACACCTTC
d_call: TRBD2; j_call: TRBJ2-3; clone_size: -; v_call: TRBV7-9; cdr3_aa: CASSSLAGGGDTQYF; cdr3_nt: TGTGCCAGCAGCTCCCTAGCGGGGGGTGGAGATACGCAGTATTTT
d_call: TRBD1; j_call: TRBJ1-4; clone_size: -; v_call: TRBV2; cdr3_aa: CASSESGTGGKLFF; cdr3_nt: TGTGCCAGCAGTGAAAGCGGGACAGGGGGGAAACTGTTTTTT
d_call: TRBD1; j_call: TRBJ2-7; clone_size: few; v_call: TRBV2; cdr3_aa: CASRAGTGSYEQYF; cdr3_nt: TGTGCCAGCAGAGCCGGGACAGGGTCCTACGAGCAGTACTTC
d_call: TRBD2; j_call: TRBJ2-7; clone_size: -; v_call: TRBV5-6; cdr3_aa: CASSSGLDLGEQYF; cdr3_nt: TGTGCCAGCAGCTCCGGACTAGACCTCGGCGAGCAGTACTTC
d_call: -; j_call: TRBJ1-6; clone_size: -; v_call: TRBV4-3; cdr3_aa: CASSQEFRVGSPLHF; cdr3_nt: TGCGCCAGCAGCCAAGAATTCCGGGTGGGTTCACCCCTCCACTTT